The T cell receptor (beta chain) described here comes from a study of PD-1 blockade in classical Hodgkin lymphoma. The CDR3 runs 16 residues. Trimming took 3 bases from V and 2 from J; bases not matched to a gene: 8. The germline gives CDR1 SEHNR, CDR2 FQNEAQ (reference sequence). Each patient experienced a relapse that followed autologous stem cell transplantation, and brentuximab vedotin exposure varied. Assay: immunoSEQ multiplex PCR; the TCRdb copy retains only in-frame clones and omits some. Here the sample spans about 45,000 clones, 65% to 85% being singletons. Here the sequenced sample was peripheral blood mononuclear cells (PBMCs), taken before the second cycle of nivolumab. This clonotype originated in a human donor with classical Hodgkin lymphoma. The chain links TRBV7-9 to TRBJ1-1; 8 positions agree with TRBD1. CDR3 DNA sequence: TGTGCCAGCAGCTTGCCGCCGGACAGGGAAAACACTGAAGCTTTCTTT. Encoded protein: CASSLPPDRENTEAFF.